This passage covers 24 T cell receptor beta chains from one sample sequenced in a study of blood T cells in healthy people across ages. Combining a sample-barcoded 5' primer with a J-beta primer mix, a second PCR ran for roughly 7 to 12 cycles. TCRdb independently ran MiXCR on the 5' RACE reads; one entry per CDR3 protein. The sample has over 600,000 distinct CDR3 sequences, around half seen once; the top ten hold roughly 18%. Sequenced material: blood. The receptors stem from an elderly man in good health.

The chain employs TRBV5-1 and TRBJ2-5; 9 nucleotides match TRBD2. CDR1 and CDR2 from the germline V gene are SGHRS and YFSETQ. This CDR3 comprises 14 residues. Trimming cost V 2 bases and J 11 bases; bases outside gene matches: 10. The CDR3 reads CASSLRGSGGEQYF. In nucleotides, the CDR3 is TGCGCCAGCAGCTTACGGGGTAGCGGGGGTGAGCAGTACTTC.

Written as DNA, the CDR3 is TGCAGCGTTGAAGCGGGACTAGTTAATGAGCAGTTCTTC. It encodes CSVEAGLVNEQFF. The chain carries TRBV29-1 and TRBJ2-1; 8 bases line up with TRBD2. The CDR3 consists of 13 residues. CDR1 and CDR2 from the germline V gene are SQVTM and ANQGSEA. The J segment lost 7 bases and the V segment lost 1 base, leaving 3 bases of the junction unmatched.

This clonotype showed up just once. The rearrangement joins TRBV29-1 to TRBJ2-2, with D hard to call. V was pared by 5 bases and J by 6 bases, with 10 bases between. This CDR3 has 12 residues. CDR1 and CDR2 from the germline V gene are SQVTM and ANQGSEA. The CDR3 nucleotides are TGCAGCGTTTTTGGAGTAGCCGGGGAGCTGTTTTTT. Protein: CSVFGVAGELFF.

In its sample, this clonotype was seen a few times. The chain combines TRBV6-5 with TRBJ2-1; D gene uncertain. This CDR3 region has 11 residues. CDR1 is MNHEY and CDR2 is SVGAGI in the germline V gene. Trimming pared 6 bases from V and 7 bases from J, leaving 7 bases between. CDR3 in DNA: TGTGCCAGCAGCCATGGGAATGAGCAGTTCTTC. Translating gives CASSHGNEQFF.

Only a few counts were recorded for this clonotype. This chain links TRBV27 with TRBJ2-7; the D is unclear. CDR1 and CDR2 from the germline V gene are MNHEY and SMNVEV (reference sequence). The CDR3 extends over 13 amino acids. Trimming left V 6 bases short and J 4 bases short, with 13 bases between. Written as DNA, the CDR3 is TGTGCCAGCAGCCTCCCACGCTTGTACGAGCAGTACTTC. Translating it yields CASSLPRLYEQYF.

This clonotype was seen a handful of times. The junction departs from germline at one end; a sequencing error may be responsible. The rearrangement links TRBV12-3 or TRBV12-4 to TRBJ2-3; weak D call: TRBD2 (5 bases). This CDR3 has 14 residues. The DNA of the CDR3 is TGTGCCAGCAGTGGACGGGGAAGCGCAGATACGCAGTATTTC. Its protein product is CASSGRGSADTQYF.

As regards this clonotype: The junction departs from the called germline gene at one end, perhaps through a read error. The V call is TRBV5-1, the J call TRBJ1-1; D is undetermined. The CDR3 consists of 14 residues. Germline V gene lookup returns CDR1 SGHRS and CDR2 YFSETQ. The chain's CDR3 is CASTPTAPNAEAFF. The DNA for the CDR3 is TGCGCCAGCACCCCGACCGCTCCGAACGCTGAAGCTTTCTTT.

The chain has TRBV29-1 and TRBJ2-3; 10 bases fit TRBD2. Losses at the gene ends were 3 bases for V and 5 bases for J; bases not matched to a gene: 11. Looked up from germline, CDR1 is SQVTM and CDR2 is ANQGSEA. CDR3 length: 16 residues. CDR3 sequence reads: CSVEGETSGAQDTQYF. In nucleotides, the CDR3 is TGCAGCGTTGAGGGGGAAACTAGCGGGGCGCAAGATACGCAGTATTTT.

This chain uses TRBV20-1 with TRBJ2-7, with 10 bases that match TRBD2. The J segment lost 5 bases and the V segment lost 5 bases, leaving 6 bases of the junction unmatched. This CDR3 contains 13 residues. Germline assignment: CDR1 DFQATT and CDR2 SNEGSKA (reference sequence). The CDR3 nucleotides read TGCAGTGCTCGAGCTAGCGGGAGAAACGAGCAGTACTTC. Protein sequence: CSARASGRNEQYF.

The chain links TRBV10-2 to TRBJ2-5, with D perhaps TRBD1 or TRBD2 (5 bases each). Germline V lookup: CDR1 WSHSY, CDR2 SAAADI. The CDR3 totals 14 residues. V lost 2 bases, J lost 11 bases, and 18 bases lay in between. The CDR3 reads CASSEGGVLNEQYF. CDR3 DNA: TGCGCCAGCAGTGAGGGGGGAGTACTTAATGAGCAGTACTTC.

The chain joins TRBV14 to TRBJ2-5; TRBD1 is a possible D gene (6 bases). Germline lookup yields CDR1 SGHDN and CDR2 FVKESK. This CDR3 spans 15 amino acids. V was pared by 3 bases and J by 4 bases, with 15 bases between. CDR3: CASSHPTGGGETQYF. CDR3 in DNA: TGTGCCAGCAGCCACCCGACAGGCGGCGGAGAGACCCAGTACTTC.

This chain links TRBV6-6 with TRBJ2-3; D is unresolved. CDR1 MNHNY and CDR2 SVGAGI come from the germline V gene (reference sequence). The CDR3 has 16 residues. Trimming left V 2 bases short and J 2 bases short, with 14 bases between. The CDR3 DNA follows: TGTGCCAGCAGTTACCCCAACCCCGGGCTCACAGATACGCAGTATTTT. It codes for CASSYPNPGLTDTQYF.

This clonotype was recorded a few times. This chain connects TRBV27 to TRBJ2-1, with TRBD1 matching 8 bases. Germline V gene data show CDR1 as MNHEY and CDR2 as SMNVEV (reference sequence). The CDR3 runs 14 residues. J was trimmed by 7 bases and V by 1 base; bases with no gene match: 3. CDR3 loop: CASSLYRTGNEQFF. The CDR3 DNA reads TGTGCCAGCAGTTTATACAGGACAGGGAATGAGCAGTTCTTC.

This chain connects TRBV20-1 to TRBJ1-4; maybe TRBD1 (5 bases). The CDR3 loop spans 15 amino acids. Germline assignment: CDR1 DFQATT and CDR2 SNEGSKA (reference sequence). The V end was cut by 1 base, the J end by 8 bases, with 17 bases between. The DNA for the CDR3 is TGCAGTGCTAGAGCGGTGGGCAGGGAAGACGAAAAACTGTTTTTT. It translates to CSARAVGREDEKLFF.

The gene calls are TRBV24-1 and TRBJ2-1; possibly TRBD1 or TRBD2 for D (5 bases each). This CDR3 contains 15 residues. V was pared by 5 bases and J by 7 bases, with 17 bases between. Germline CDR1 reads KGHDR; CDR2 reads SFDVKD. The DNA for the CDR3 is TGTGCCACCAGTGTCCGGGGCTGGGGGATTAATGAGCAGTTCTTC. Protein: CATSVRGWGINEQFF.

The table lists this clonotype with a few counts. The chain uses TRBV28 and TRBJ2-3; 7 bases are shared with TRBD1. Germline V gene data show CDR1 as MDHEN and CDR2 as SYDVKM. The trim removed 6 bases at V and 3 bases at J, leaving 9 bases unmatched. The CDR3 runs 15 residues. The CDR3 DNA is TGTGCCAGCAGCTTAACAGGGGTAGGGACAGATACGCAGTATTTT. It encodes CASSLTGVGTDTQYF.

The chain combines TRBV2 with TRBJ2-3; D not resolved. Per germline, CDR1 SNHLY and CDR2 FYNNEI. Trimming took 8 bases from V and 4 from J, leaving 13 bases between them. The CDR3 is made up of 13 amino acids. The CDR3 spells CASGLSSPDTQYF. The CDR3 DNA reads as TGTGCCAGCGGATTATCTTCTCCAGATACGCAGTATTTT.

The chain has TRBV28 and TRBJ2-3; a weak D match, TRBD2 (5 bases). This CDR3 has 13 amino acids. The V end was cut by 2 bases, the J end by 10 bases, with 13 bases between. Germline CDR1 is MDHEN and CDR2 is SYDVKM. Here the CDR3 DNA reads TGTGCCAGCAGTTTACCAGTAGCGTCCCCGCAGTATTTT. It is translated as CASSLPVASPQYF.

In this sample, this clonotype turned up a few times. The V and J genes are TRBV20-1 and TRBJ1-4; D is possibly TRBD1 (5 bases). The germline V gene has CDR1 DFQATT and CDR2 SNEGSKA (reference sequence). Trimming stripped 6 bases from V and 8 bases from J, with 16 bases between. There are 13 residues in the CDR3. CDR3 region: CSAPSGRGEKLFF. The CDR3 DNA is TGCAGTGCGCCTTCGGGGCGCGGGGAAAAACTGTTTTTT.

This clonotype has only one observation. The CDR3 nucleotides are TGTGCCAGCAGTTTAGATTACAGGGTTGATCAGCCCCAGCATTTT. It codes for CASSLDYRVDQPQHF. V is TRBV12-3 or TRBV12-4 and J is TRBJ1-5; tentative D call: TRBD1 (6 bases). The CDR3 totals 15 residues. V lost 1 base and J lost 5, with 12 bases in between.

A few counts support this clonotype. V gene TRBV20-1 combines with J gene TRBJ2-3; 9 bases map to TRBD2. From germline, CDR1 is DFQATT and CDR2 SNEGSKA (reference sequence). V trimming: 4 bases; J trimming: 5 bases; junction bases outside the gene matches: 19. This CDR3 is built from 18 residues. The CDR3 is CSAKAWENSGSRKDTQYF. In DNA, the CDR3 is TGCAGTGCTAAGGCTTGGGAGAATAGCGGGAGTAGGAAAGATACGCAGTATTTT.

This sequence joins TRBV7-2 and TRBJ1-2; 9 positions agree with TRBD1. J was trimmed by 3 bases and V by 8 bases; bases with no gene match: 7. From germline, CDR1 is SGHTA and CDR2 FQGNSA. CDR3 length: 14 residues. CDR3: CASGGGTGHYGYTF. Here the CDR3 DNA reads TGTGCCAGCGGTGGGGGGACAGGGCACTATGGCTACACCTTC.

Notes on this clonotype: A single base separates this from a much larger clone, so it may be a read error. The V gene is TRBV11-1, the J gene TRBJ2-7; 8 bases are a match to TRBD1. Germline CDR1 is SGHAT and CDR2 is FQDESV (reference sequence). The CDR3 extends over 15 amino acids. CDR3 in amino acids: CASSLGTGIRYKQYF. CDR3 bases: TGTGCCAGCAGCTTAGGGACAGGGATACGCTACAAGCAGTACTTC.

The chain employs TRBV7-9 and TRBJ2-3, with D possibly matching TRBD1 (6 bases). Germline CDR1 and CDR2: SEHNR and FQNEAQ (reference sequence). The CDR3 covers 15 residues. Trimming left V 2 bases short and J 6 bases short, with 15 bases between. The CDR3 spells CASSLLVPGADTQYF. In DNA, the CDR3 is TGTGCCAGCAGCTTATTGGTTCCAGGGGCTGATACGCAGTATTTT.